This is a list of T cell receptor beta chains from one sample in a study of blood T cell repertoires in COVID-19. TCRdb keeps only in-frame clones here, not all; method: immunoSEQ multiplex PCR. The sample lists a few hundred thousand clones, about 83% occurring once. Source material: peripheral blood. The receptors here all came from a woman aged 25 to 39 with COVID-19, enrolled during active disease. CDR3s include the opening cysteine and the closing phenylalanine or tryptophan. The D gene is left open where the match is weak. Some rows have no size entry. The others give once, few or many, or a class for an expanded clone.

clone size: once; J gene: TRBJ1-1; D gene: .; V gene: TRBV28; CDR3 DNA: TGTGCCAGCAGTATCCTCACAGGGAACCCTGAAGCTTTCTTT; CDR3 protein: CASSILTGNPEAFF
clone size: .; J gene: TRBJ2-5; D gene: .; V gene: TRBV2; CDR3 DNA: TGTGCCAGCAGTGAAATCCCCGGGCAAGAGACCCAGTACTTC; CDR3 protein: CASSEIPGQETQYF
clone size: .; J gene: TRBJ1-5; D gene: .; V gene: TRBV3-1/TRBV3-2; CDR3 DNA: TGTGCCAGCAGCCAAGTACCGGTAGAGAAGCCCCAGCATTTT; CDR3 protein: CASSQVPVEKPQHF
clone size: .; J gene: TRBJ2-5; D gene: TRBD1; V gene: TRBV4-1; CDR3 DNA: TGCGCCAGCAGCCCACGGGACAGCCAAGAGACCCAGTACTTC; CDR3 protein: CASSPRDSQETQYF
clone size: few; J gene: TRBJ1-6; D gene: .; V gene: TRBV7-8; CDR3 DNA: TGTGCCAGCAGCTTAGCTATAGGGGGAAATTCACCCCTCCACTTT; CDR3 protein: CASSLAIGGNSPLHF
clone size: .; J gene: TRBJ2-4; D gene: TRBD2; V gene: TRBV6-1; CDR3 DNA: TGTGCCAGCAGTGAGCTAGCGGGAGGAATGAACATTCAGTACTTC; CDR3 protein: CASSELAGGMNIQYF
clone size: .; J gene: TRBJ1-1; D gene: .; V gene: TRBV7-9; CDR3 DNA: TGTGCCAGCAGCTTAAATATAAACACTGAAGCTTTCTTT; CDR3 protein: CASSLNINTEAFF
clone size: once; J gene: TRBJ1-1; D gene: TRBD1; V gene: TRBV14; CDR3 DNA: TGTGCCAGCAGCCAAGTTGGACAGGTCACTGAAGCTTTCTTT; CDR3 protein: CASSQVGQVTEAFF
clone size: once; J gene: TRBJ1-6; D gene: .; V gene: TRBV7-2; CDR3 DNA: TGTGCCAGCAGCCAGAGAGGGAGGAATTCACCCCTCCACTTT; CDR3 protein: CASSQRGRNSPLHF
clone size: .; J gene: TRBJ1-3; D gene: .; V gene: TRBV29-1; CDR3 DNA: TGCAGCGTTGAAGATTATCCAGGGGCGGCTGGAAACACCATATATTTT; CDR3 protein: CSVEDYPGAAGNTIYF
clone size: .; J gene: TRBJ2-2; D gene: .; V gene: TRBV7-2; CDR3 DNA: TGTGCCAGCAGCTTAGGAGGCTCCGGGGAGCTGTTTTTT; CDR3 protein: CASSLGGSGELFF
clone size: .; J gene: TRBJ1-5; D gene: .; V gene: TRBV4-2; CDR3 DNA: TGTGCCAGCAGCCAAGAGGGCATCGACAATCAGCCCCAGCATTTT; CDR3 protein: CASSQEGIDNQPQHF
clone size: .; J gene: TRBJ1-5; D gene: .; V gene: TRBV6-8; CDR3 DNA: TGTGCCAGCAGTTCCGCACGAGGAGGCAATCAGCCCCAGCATTTT; CDR3 protein: CASSSARGGNQPQHF
clone size: .; J gene: TRBJ1-1; D gene: TRBD1; V gene: TRBV9; CDR3 DNA: TGTGCCAGCAGCACTCGCCGGGACAGTATCATGAACACTGAAGCTTTCTTT; CDR3 protein: CASSTRRDSIMNTEAFF
clone size: .; J gene: TRBJ2-2; D gene: .; V gene: TRBV19; CDR3 DNA: TGTGCCAGTAGCAGCGACGGCGGGATAAACGGGGAGCTGTTTTTT; CDR3 protein: CASSSDGGINGELFF
clone size: .; J gene: TRBJ1-5; D gene: .; V gene: TRBV4-3; CDR3 DNA: TGCGCCAGCAGCCAGGGCATGGACAGAGTCAATCAGCCCCAGCATTTT; CDR3 protein: CASSQGMDRVNQPQHF
clone size: .; J gene: TRBJ1-2; D gene: .; V gene: TRBV14; CDR3 DNA: TGTGCCAGCAGCCAAGATATCGGTTTAGGAGACTCCTATGGCTACACCTTC; CDR3 protein: CASSQDIGLGDSYGYTF
clone size: few; J gene: TRBJ2-1; D gene: .; V gene: TRBV10-3; CDR3 DNA: TGTGCCATCACCGCCAGCGGTTCCTACAATGAGCAGTTCTTC; CDR3 protein: CAITASGSYNEQFF
clone size: few; J gene: TRBJ1-2; D gene: .; V gene: TRBV7-2; CDR3 DNA: TGTGCCAGCAGCTTTAGCAGGGGAGACTATGGCTACACCTTC; CDR3 protein: CASSFSRGDYGYTF
clone size: .; J gene: TRBJ2-1; D gene: TRBD2; V gene: TRBV29-1; CDR3 DNA: TGCAGCGTTTTGGAGACTAGCGGGGCGGGCTACAATGAGCAGTTCTTC; CDR3 protein: CSVLETSGAGYNEQFF
clone size: .; J gene: TRBJ2-6; D gene: TRBD1; V gene: TRBV18; CDR3 DNA: TGTGCCAGCTCACCGCCCGGGACAGCCCTCTCTGGGGCCAACGTCCTGACTTTC; CDR3 protein: CASSPPGTALSGANVLTF
clone size: .; J gene: TRBJ1-5; D gene: .; V gene: TRBV19; CDR3 DNA: TGTGCCAGTAGTATAGCACAGATTCGCAATCAGCCCCAGCATTTT; CDR3 protein: CASSIAQIRNQPQHF